Listed below are T cell receptor beta chains from one sample, sequenced in a study of long-term antiretroviral therapy in people with HIV. Here immunoSEQ multiplex PCR was the method, and the copy in TCRdb shows in-frame clones only, minus some. Of some 25,000 clones in the sample, almost 85% are singletons; the top ten hold 5.5%. Sequencing was performed on unsorted PBMCs, taken 1.1 years before starting antiretroviral therapy. The receptor set was obtained from a woman in her twenties or thirties with HIV. The CDR3 runs from the conserved cysteine through the conserved F or W. Fields, in order: V gene, CDR3 length, J gene, D gene, clone size, CDR3 DNA, CDR3 protein. A D gene is named only where the DNA matches it firmly. The size field is filled for only some rows; it gives once, few, many or a size class.

TRBV30	14	TRBJ1-5	NA	once	TGTGCCTGGACTCACAAGGCAAGCAATCAGCCCCAGCATTTT	CAWTHKASNQPQHF
TRBV19	14	TRBJ2-1	TRBD1	NA	TGTGCCAGTAGAAGGACAGGGAGAATGGATGAGCAGTTCTTC	CASRRTGRMDEQFF
TRBV5-4	15	TRBJ1-2	TRBD1	NA	TGTGCCAGCAGCTTGTGGTCGACAGGGTCCTATGGCTACACCTTC	CASSLWSTGSYGYTF
TRBV5-1	18	TRBJ2-1	TRBD1	few	TGCGCCAGCAGCCGCCAACTCCGGACAGGGGGGTCCTACAATGAGCAGTTCTTC	CASSRQLRTGGSYNEQFF
TRBV7-9	15	TRBJ1-3	NA	NA	TGTGCCAGCGCTGGTTGGCGGGGCTCTGGAAACACCATATATTTT	CASAGWRGSGNTIYF
TRBV5-8	13	TRBJ1-3	NA	NA	TGTGCCAGCAGGGTCCGTACTGGAAACACCATATATTTT	CASRVRTGNTIYF
TRBV5-1	14	TRBJ2-2	NA	NA	TGCGCCAGCAGCTTGGAGGCCAGGGACCGGGAGCTGTTTTTT	CASSLEARDRELFF
TRBV5-1	12	TRBJ2-5	NA	NA	TGCGCCAGCAGCGCTCAAGGGGAGACCCAGTACTTC	CASSAQGETQYF
TRBV6-5	13	TRBJ2-2	NA	NA	TGTGCCAGCTCCCGGGAGAACACCGGGGAGCTGTTTTTT	CASSRENTGELFF
TRBV7-3	16	TRBJ2-1	TRBD2	NA	TGTGCCAGCAGCCCCGGACTAGCGGGGGGCATTGGGGAGCAGTTCTTC	CASSPGLAGGIGEQFF
TRBV10-3	13	TRBJ1-4	NA	NA	TGTGCCATAAGAGACAGCGGGAATGAAAAACTGTTTTTT	CAIRDSGNEKLFF
TRBV5-1	15	TRBJ1-1	TRBD1	once	TGCGCCAGCAGCTTGGGAGGGACAGCGGACACTGAAGCTTTCTTT	CASSLGGTADTEAFF
TRBV6-1	12	TRBJ2-5	NA	NA	TGTGCCAGCGCGACAAAGAGGGAGACCCAGTACTTC	CASATKRETQYF
TRBV27	14	TRBJ1-1	NA	NA	TGTGCCAGCAGTTTTGAGACAGCACGGGGTGAAGCTTTCTTT	CASSFETARGEAFF
TRBV19	17	TRBJ1-1	TRBD1	NA	TGTGCCAGTAGTATACTACAGGGGTTTGGAGTGAACACTGAAGCTTTCTTT	CASSILQGFGVNTEAFF
TRBV5-8	15	TRBJ1-4	NA	once	TGTGCCAGCAGCTCATTAGGACGGTTTAATGAAAAACTGTTTTTT	CASSSLGRFNEKLFF
TRBV19	14	TRBJ2-3	TRBD2	NA	TGTGCCAGTAGGTTTAGCGGGGGGGCGTATACGCAGTATTTT	CASRFSGGAYTQYF
TRBV7-9	15	TRBJ1-1	TRBD1	NA	TGTGCCAGCAGCTTCGATAAGGGGGCGGGCACTGAAGCTTTCTTT	CASSFDKGAGTEAFF
TRBV5-6	15	TRBJ1-6	TRBD1	NA	TGTGCCAGCAGCTTGGAGGGGGCCAGGAATTCACCCCTCCACTTT	CASSLEGARNSPLHF
TRBV2	14	TRBJ2-1	NA	few	TGTGCCAGCAGTGTCGGGGCAGCAGGCAATGAGCAGTTCTTC	CASSVGAAGNEQFF
TRBV9	16	TRBJ1-2	TRBD1	NA	TGTGCCAGCAGCGGAAGTTCGACAGGGGGAGGCTATGGCTACACCTTC	CASSGSSTGGGYGYTF
TRBV29-1	12	TRBJ1-2	NA	NA	TGCAGCGTTGAAACCAGGCACTATGGCTACACCTTC	CSVETRHYGYTF
TRBV7-2	15	TRBJ2-1	TRBD2	NA	TGTGCCAGCAGGCAAACTAGCGGGGGGGGGAATGAGCAGTTCTTC	CASRQTSGGGNEQFF
TRBV19	15	TRBJ1-1	NA	NA	TGTGCCAGCCTGTCCCGGGACCGACCGAACACTGAAGCTTTCTTT	CASLSRDRPNTEAFF
TRBV7-3	16	TRBJ1-1	NA	NA	TGTGCCAGCAGCCCCCTAGGCGGGAATCTGAACACTGAAGCTTTCTTT	CASSPLGGNLNTEAFF
TRBV5-6	13	TRBJ2-5	NA	NA	TGTGCCAGCAGCTTCAGGGAACAAGAGACCCAGTACTTC	CASSFREQETQYF
TRBV4-1	16	TRBJ2-1	TRBD2	NA	TGCGCCAGCAGCCAAGATGCCAGCGGGGCCTACAATGAGCAGTTCTTC	CASSQDASGAYNEQFF